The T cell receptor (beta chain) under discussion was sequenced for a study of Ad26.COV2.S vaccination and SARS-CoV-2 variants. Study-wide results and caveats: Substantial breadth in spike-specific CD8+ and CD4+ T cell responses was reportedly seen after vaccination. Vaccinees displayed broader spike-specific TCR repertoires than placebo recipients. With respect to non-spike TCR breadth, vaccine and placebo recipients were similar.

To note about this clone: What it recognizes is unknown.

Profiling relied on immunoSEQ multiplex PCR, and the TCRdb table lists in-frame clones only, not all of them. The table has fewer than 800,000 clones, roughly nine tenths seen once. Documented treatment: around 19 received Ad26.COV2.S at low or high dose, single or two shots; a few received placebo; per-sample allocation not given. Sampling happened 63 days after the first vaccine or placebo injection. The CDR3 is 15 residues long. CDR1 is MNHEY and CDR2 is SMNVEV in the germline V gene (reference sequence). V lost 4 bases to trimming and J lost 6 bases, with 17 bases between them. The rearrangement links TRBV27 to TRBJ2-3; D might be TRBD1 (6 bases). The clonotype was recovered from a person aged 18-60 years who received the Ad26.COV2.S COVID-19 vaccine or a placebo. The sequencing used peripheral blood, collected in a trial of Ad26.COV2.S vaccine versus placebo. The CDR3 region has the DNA TGTGCCAGCAGTTCGACAGGATTTGGGCGGGATACGCAGTATTTT. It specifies CASSSTGFGRDTQYF.